The clone carrying this TCR beta chain turned up a few times. From the 5' RACE reads, TCRdb called clonotypes with MiXCR, one entry per CDR3 protein. Among some 600,000 distinct CDR3 sequences listed, roughly an eighth were seen once. The V gene lost 5 bases and the J gene lost 5 bases, with 15 bases spanning the gap. The CDR3 runs to 13 residues. Germline CDR1 reads SQVTM; CDR2 reads ANQGSEA. The sample originates from a study of T cells after yellow fever vaccination. Sequencing was performed on PBMCs, taken on the day of the yellow fever booster vaccination. J is TRBJ1-2 and V is TRBV29-1; TRBD1 might be the D (5 bases). The TCR comes from a man aged 30-40 years who received the YFV17D yellow fever vaccine. CDR3 in DNA: TGCAGCGTTCAGCCAGGGCTCGGGTATGGCTACACCTTC. It encodes CSVQPGLGYGYTF.